A single sample is the source of the 13 T cell receptor beta chains below, sequenced in a study of cytomegalovirus exposure and HLA in healthy donors. PCR involved 60 Vbeta and 13 Jbeta primers. Sequencing was performed with immunoSEQ multiplex PCR; in TCRdb, only in-frame clones are kept and a portion is missing. The sample shows roughly 100,000 clones, roughly 80% of them seen only once. Sample: PBMCs. The source is a woman aged 40 to 49 in good health and CMV-seropositive.

This chain links TRBV7-6 with TRBJ2-5, with D tentatively TRBD2 (5 bases). Per the germline V gene, CDR1 is SGHVS and CDR2 is FNYEAQ. The V end was cut by 1 base, the J end by 8 bases, with 14 bases between. The CDR3 covers 14 residues. CDR3 nucleotide sequence: TGTGCCAGCAGCTTAGATTCCGGGGTCACAACCCAGTACTTC. Translated, it gives CASSLDSGVTTQYF.

The rearrangement joins TRBV6-6 to TRBJ2-2, with 10 nucleotides matching TRBD2. CDR3 length equals 15 residues. CDR1 and CDR2 from the germline V gene are MNHNY and SVGAGI (reference sequence). With V trimmed by 8 bases and J by 6 bases, 9 bases remained unmatched. For the CDR3, the DNA is TGTGCCAGCCGGTCCATAGCGGGGGGCGCCGGGGAGCTGTTTTTT. Translation gives CASRSIAGGAGELFF.

The V and J genes are TRBV7-9 and TRBJ2-7, with D uncertain. The CDR3 covers 11 residues. Germline V CDR1 and CDR2: SEHNR, FQNEAQ (reference sequence). The V and J ends lost 5 bases and 4 bases respectively, with 6 bases between them. CDR3 nucleotide sequence: TGTGCCAGCAGCCGCGCTTACGAGCAGTACTTC. Translated, it gives CASSRAYEQYF.

The chain combines TRBV6-5 with TRBJ2-3, with D hard to call. Germline V CDR1 and CDR2: MNHEY, SVGAGI. The V gene lost 6 bases and the J gene lost 7 bases, with 11 bases spanning the gap. The CDR3 extends over 12 amino acids. This chain's CDR3 is CASRNVGHTQYF. The CDR3 DNA reads as TGTGCCAGCAGAAACGTGGGCCATACGCAGTATTTT.

The J gene is TRBJ1-2, the V gene TRBV28, with D tentatively TRBD1 (5 bases). CDR1 MDHEN and CDR2 SYDVKM come from the germline V gene. The length of the CDR3 is 15 residues. Trimming stripped 0 bases from V and 0 bases from J, with 8 bases between. This chain's CDR3 is CASSLWRGTNYGYTF. CDR3 in DNA: TGTGCCAGCAGTTTATGGCGGGGGACTAACTATGGCTACACCTTC.

The rearrangement uses TRBV7-3 and TRBJ2-7, with 8 positions matching TRBD1. The CDR3 consists of 13 residues. V gave up 3 bases and J gave up 5 bases; unmatched junction bases: 3. Per germline, CDR1 SGHTA and CDR2 FQGTGA. CDR3 protein: CASSFGQGHEQYF. The CDR3 coding sequence is TGTGCCAGCAGCTTCGGACAGGGCCACGAGCAGTACTTC. Filled out from reference TRBV7-3 and TRBJ2-7, the complete variable domain reads GAGVSQTPSNKVTEKGKYVELRCDPISGHTALYWYRQSLGQGPEFLIYFQGTGAADDSGLPNDRFFAVRPEGSVSTLKIQRTERGDSAVYLCASSFGQGHEQYFGPGTRLTVT.

The chain couples TRBV18 to TRBJ1-2; D is unclear. Trimming removed 0 bases at V and 2 bases at J, with 4 bases between. The germline V gene encodes CDR1 KGHSH and CDR2 LQKENI. CDR3 length equals 13 residues. The DNA of the CDR3 is TGTGCCAGCTCACCACCGGAGAACTATGGCTACACCTTC. It codes for CASSPPENYGYTF. Full variable domain (outside the CDR3, taken from reference TRBV18 and TRBJ1-2): NAGVMQNPRHLVRRRGQEARLRCSPMKGHSHVYWYRQLPEEGLKFMVYLQKENIIDESGMPKERFSAEFPKEGPSILRIQQVVRGDSAAYFCASSPPENYGYTFGSGTRLTVV.

The V gene is TRBV5-6, the J gene TRBJ2-3, with D possibly TRBD2 on 5 matching bases. With 6 bases removed from V and 2 bases from J, the gap between germline ends came to 22 bases. In germline, CDR1 is SGHDT, CDR2 YYEEEE. CDR3 length: 17 amino acids. The chain's CDR3 is CASNRDPGSDYTDTQYF. CDR3 DNA: TGTGCCAGCAACAGAGACCCGGGGTCTGATTACACAGATACGCAGTATTTT.

A few counts support this clone. The rearrangement joins TRBV10-1 to TRBJ1-1; possible D gene TRBD1, 6 bases. The length of the CDR3 is 16 residues. V was cut by 9 bases and J by 0 bases, with 20 bases left in between. The V gene's germline CDR1 is WNHNN and CDR2 SYGVQD (reference sequence). CDR3 sequence: CARYPGRDTLNTEAFF. Here the CDR3 DNA reads TGCGCCAGGTATCCTGGCCGGGACACCCTGAACACTGAAGCTTTCTTT.

In its sample, this clone was seen a few times. The gene calls are TRBV2 and TRBJ2-7, with 9 nucleotides matching TRBD1. V gave up 5 bases and J gave up 3 bases; unmatched junction bases: 5. CDR3 length: 14 amino acids. Looked up from germline, CDR1 is SNHLY and CDR2 is FYNNEI. DNA for the CDR3: TGTGCCAGCAGTCTGGAGACAGGGGGCTACGAGCAGTACTTC. Translating gives CASSLETGGYEQYF.

This sequence joins TRBV19 and TRBJ1-5; D might be TRBD1 (5 bases). The CDR3 has 15 residues. V was trimmed by 1 base and J by 10 bases, leaving 17 bases between them. From germline, CDR1 is LNHDA and CDR2 SQIVND (reference sequence). CDR3 region: CASSIAETAIYPQHF. The CDR3 DNA reads TGTGCCAGTAGTATAGCCGAGACAGCGATTTATCCCCAGCATTTT.

The CDR3 reads CASSVGQDTGELFF. In DNA, the CDR3 is TGTGCCAGCAGTGTAGGACAAGACACCGGGGAGCTGTTTTTT. This chain joins TRBV6-1 and TRBJ2-2, with a tentative D call TRBD1 (5 bases). In germline, CDR1 is MNHNS, CDR2 SASEGT. V lost 4 bases to trimming and J lost 3 bases, with 9 bases between them. This CDR3 spans 14 amino acids.

This rearrangement joins TRBV4-1 to TRBJ2-7; the D gene is possibly TRBD1 (7 bases). Germline CDR1 and CDR2: MGHRA and YSYEKL. The CDR3 is made up of 15 amino acids. Trimming removed 1 base from V and 3 bases from J, with 13 bases in between. CDR3 region: CASSQVSRGDYEQYF. CDR3 nucleotide sequence: TGCGCCAGCAGCCAAGTTTCCAGGGGGGACTACGAGCAGTACTTC.